This TCR beta chain emerged from a study of cytomegalovirus exposure and HLA in healthy donors. Worth noting for this clone: Its antigen remains unidentified.

Researchers ran the PCR with 60 Vbeta and 13 Jbeta primers. Method: immunoSEQ multiplex PCR; TCRdb's copy keeps in-frame clones and lacks some. The data contain around 100,000 clones, 50% to 70% of them singletons. The CDR3 is 13 amino acids. Germline V CDR1 and CDR2: SGHRS, YFSETQ. V was trimmed by 4 bases and J by 5 bases, leaving 10 bases between them. Whole-study findings and limits: Cytomegalovirus-associated status was assigned to approximately 160 TCR beta chains. Generally TCR sequences proved uncommon, though certain public TCRs appeared in numerous donors. Rates of TCR association differed by HLA locus in a later analysis, with DRB1 highest and HLA-C lowest.

Sample: PBMCs. This chain links TRBV5-1 with TRBJ2-1; D unresolved. This TCR was recovered from a man aged 25-45 years in good health and CMV-seropositive. This CDR3 reads CASSLIQDNEQFF. The CDR3 DNA reads TGCGCCAGCAGCCTAATTCAGGACAATGAGCAGTTCTTC. Using reference TRBV5-1 and TRBJ2-1 for the parts outside the CDR3, the full variable domain is KAGVTQTPRYLIKTRGQQVTLSCSPISGHRSVSWYQQTPGQGLQFLFEYFSETQRNKGNFPGRFSGRQFSNSRSEMNVSTLELGDSALYLCASSLIQDNEQFFGPGTRLTVL.